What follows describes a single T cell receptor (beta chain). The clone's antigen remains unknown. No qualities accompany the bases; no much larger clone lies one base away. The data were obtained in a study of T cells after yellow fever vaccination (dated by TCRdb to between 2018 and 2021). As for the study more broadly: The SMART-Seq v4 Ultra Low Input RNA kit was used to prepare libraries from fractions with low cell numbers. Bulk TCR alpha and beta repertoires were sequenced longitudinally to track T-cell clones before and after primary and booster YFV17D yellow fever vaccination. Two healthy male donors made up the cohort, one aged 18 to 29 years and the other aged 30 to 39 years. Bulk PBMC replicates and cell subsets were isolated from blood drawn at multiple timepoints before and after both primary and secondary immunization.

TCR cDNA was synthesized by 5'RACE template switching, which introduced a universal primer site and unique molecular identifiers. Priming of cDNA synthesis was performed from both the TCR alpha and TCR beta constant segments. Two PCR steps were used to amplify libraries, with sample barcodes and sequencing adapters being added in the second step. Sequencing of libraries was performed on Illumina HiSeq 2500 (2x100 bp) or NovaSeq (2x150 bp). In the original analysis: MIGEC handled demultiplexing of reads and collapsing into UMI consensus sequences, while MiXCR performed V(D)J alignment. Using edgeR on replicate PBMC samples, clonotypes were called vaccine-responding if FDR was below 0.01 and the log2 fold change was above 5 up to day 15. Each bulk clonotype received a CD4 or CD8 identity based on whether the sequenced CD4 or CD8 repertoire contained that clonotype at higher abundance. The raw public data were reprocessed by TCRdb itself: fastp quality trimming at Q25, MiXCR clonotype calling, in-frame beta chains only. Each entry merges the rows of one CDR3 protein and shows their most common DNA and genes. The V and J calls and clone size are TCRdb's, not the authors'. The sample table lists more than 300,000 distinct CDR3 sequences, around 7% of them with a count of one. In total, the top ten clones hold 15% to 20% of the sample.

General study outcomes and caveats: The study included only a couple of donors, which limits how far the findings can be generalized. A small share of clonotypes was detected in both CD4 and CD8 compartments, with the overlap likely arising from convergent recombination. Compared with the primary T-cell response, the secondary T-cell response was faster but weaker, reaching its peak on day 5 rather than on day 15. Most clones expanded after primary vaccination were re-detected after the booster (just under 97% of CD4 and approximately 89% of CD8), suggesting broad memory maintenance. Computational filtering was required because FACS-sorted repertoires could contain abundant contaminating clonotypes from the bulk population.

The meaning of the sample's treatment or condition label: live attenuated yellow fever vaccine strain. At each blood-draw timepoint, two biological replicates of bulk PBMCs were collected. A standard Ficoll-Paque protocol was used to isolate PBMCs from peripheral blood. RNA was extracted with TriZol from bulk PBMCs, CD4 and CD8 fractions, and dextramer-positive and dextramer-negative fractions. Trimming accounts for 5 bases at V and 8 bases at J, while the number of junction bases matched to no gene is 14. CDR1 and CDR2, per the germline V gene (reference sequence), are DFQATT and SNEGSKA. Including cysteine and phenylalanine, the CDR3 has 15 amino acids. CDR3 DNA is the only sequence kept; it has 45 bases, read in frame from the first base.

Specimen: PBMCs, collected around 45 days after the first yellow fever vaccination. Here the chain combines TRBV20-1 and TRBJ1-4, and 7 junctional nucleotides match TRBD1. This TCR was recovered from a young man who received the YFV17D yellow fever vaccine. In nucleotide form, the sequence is TGCAGTGCTCCCCAGCCGCTCGGCAGGGGGGAAAAACTGTTTTTT. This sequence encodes CSAPQPLGRGEKLFF.